This T cell receptor (beta chain) was profiled in a study of beta chain features in type 1 diabetes. Trimming pared 0 bases from V and 10 bases from J, leaving 16 bases between. This CDR3 spans 14 amino acids. In germline, CDR1 is LGHNA, CDR2 YNFKEQ. cDNA synthesis used the whole RNA isolate, giving expressed TCRB sequences. Generated by immunoSEQ multiplex PCR, the TCRdb table keeps only in-frame clones and is missing some. The data contain 140,000 to 150,000 clones, roughly a tenth of them singletons. A sort by CD45RO/CCR7/CD25/CD127/CD95/CD27 yielded CD4+ naive, central memory, regulatory and stem cell-like memory cells.

The V gene is TRBV4-2, the J gene TRBJ2-7; the D gene is possibly TRBD2 (7 bases). Material for sequencing was naive CD4+ T cells from blood. The receptor was isolated from a man younger than 35 in good health. Here the CDR3 reads CASSQDRGRGRQYF. The CDR3 DNA reads as TGTGCCAGCAGCCAAGATCGGGGGCGGGGGAGACAGTACTTC.